This T cell receptor (beta chain) comes out of a study of OX40 agonist ivuxolimab in advanced cancers. About the full investigation: Ivuxolimab was an agonistic, fully human IgG2 monoclonal antibody directed against OX40 (CD134), a costimulatory receptor. Intravenous ivuxolimab was administered to patients every 2 weeks at six dose levels: 0.01, 0.1, 0.3, 1.5, 3 and 10 mg/kg. Among the roughly 50 dose-escalation patients, some 20 had hepatocellular carcinoma, approximately 15 melanoma, 9 renal cell carcinoma and 9 head and neck cancer. In the dose-escalation cohort, approximately 80% of patients were male, and the mean age was approximately 60 years with a range of roughly 23 to 79. Prior anti-PD-1, anti-PD-L1 or anti-CTLA-4 therapy was permitted, and 40% of dose-escalation patients had received checkpoint inhibitors. Partial responses occurred in three dose-escalation patients, of whom one had hepatocellular carcinoma and two had cutaneous melanoma. The purpose of peripheral TCRbeta sequencing was to test whether ivuxolimab changed TCR sequence diversity and led to clonal T-cell expansion. The monotherapy dose-escalation portion (N of about 50 patients) of the phase I ivuxolimab trial is reported in the paper. What the work shows at the level of the full study, not this receptor alone: Partial responders in the 0.1-3.0 mg/kg groups had among the lowest normalized peripheral clonal expansion, especially among CD8+ T cells. On average, CD8+ T cells showed more expanded clones than CD4+ T cells after ivuxolimab. Low levels of normalized T-cell clonal expansion were also seen in some patients who did not respond. Which antigens the clonally expanded peripheral T cells were specific for was not determined. At doses of 0.1 to 3.0 mg/kg, clonal expansion of both CD4+ and CD8+ T cells in blood was seen between baseline and week 6.

Genomic DNA was extracted from sorted cells for sequencing of the TCRbeta CDR3 region. The immunoSEQ Assay was used to sequence the TCRbeta CDR3 regions. TCRdb stores this immuneACCESS table with in-frame sequences only. Part of the clones is absent; in the studies checked, under half of the shortfall reflects unresolved V genes, and no reason is known for the rest. Counted in this sample were approximately 17,000 clones; just over 85% of them appeared once. The ten largest account for approximately 0.7% of the sample. CDR1 and CDR2, per the germline V gene, are SGHRS and YFSETQ. Relative to germline, V is missing 4 bases and J is missing 9 bases, with 7 bases of the junction outside any gene match. From the cysteine through the phenylalanine, the CDR3 covers 13 amino acids. Left in the record is the CDR3 DNA by itself, 39 bases read in frame from the first base. The trial excluded patients who had a history of autoimmune disease or who were on systemic immunosuppression. In every dose cohort, peripheral blood was drawn for TCR sequencing at baseline, cycle 4 day 1, and cycle 7 day 1. The samples were taken from a phase I, first-in-human, multicenter, open-label dose-escalation trial of ivuxolimab. Adults with locally advanced or metastatic melanoma, renal cell carcinoma, hepatocellular carcinoma or head and neck squamous cell carcinoma were enrolled in the trial. CD4+ and CD8+ T cells were sorted separately from peripheral blood before TCR sequencing.

As for this clone: Its antigen is still unknown. Base qualities are missing; no much larger clone stands one base away.

This TCR derives from an adult with an advanced solid tumor such as melanoma, head and neck, liver or kidney cancer. Material: CD4+ or CD8+ T cells sorted from blood, obtained in a trial of the OX40 agonist ivuxolimab. This sequence uses TRBV5-1 and TRBJ2-1; 7 central bases correspond to TRBD2. The DNA sequence follows: TGCGCCAGCAGCGACCCCCCGGGGGGTGAGCAGTTCTTC. Its amino acids are CASSDPPGGEQFF.